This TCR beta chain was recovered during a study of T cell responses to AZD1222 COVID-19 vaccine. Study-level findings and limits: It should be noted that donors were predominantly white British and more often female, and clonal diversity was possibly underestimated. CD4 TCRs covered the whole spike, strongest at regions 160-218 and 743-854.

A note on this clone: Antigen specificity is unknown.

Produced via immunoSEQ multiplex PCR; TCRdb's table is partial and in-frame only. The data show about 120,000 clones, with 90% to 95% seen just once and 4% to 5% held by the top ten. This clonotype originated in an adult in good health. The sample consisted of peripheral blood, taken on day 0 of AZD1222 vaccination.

For the CDR3, the DNA is TGTGCCAGCAGTGAAGGGGGAGCGAACACCGGGGAGCTGTTTTTT. This encodes CASSEGGANTGELFF. V gene TRBV6-4 combines with J gene TRBJ2-2; a possible D gene is TRBD1 (6 bases). This CDR3 has 15 amino acids. V gave up 3 bases and J gave up 0 bases, with 8 bases separating them. CDR1 MRHNA and CDR2 SNTAGT come from the germline V gene.